Shown below are 21 T cell receptor beta chains from a single sample sequenced in a study of CD8 T cells in ankylosing spondylitis. TCRdb recomputed calls from the 5' RACE reads with MiXCR, one row per CDR3 protein. The table has 250,000 to 350,000 distinct CDR3 sequences, roughly 20% seen once. The sequenced sample consisted of blood, either unsorted or a sorted T cell fraction (not recorded which). The receptors shown here come from a male donor with ankylosing spondylitis or in good health (not recorded which).

This clonotype was recorded a few times. This chain joins TRBV7-6 and TRBJ1-1; D perhaps matches TRBD1 (6 bases). V was clipped by 2 bases and J by 5 bases, with 15 bases between them. The CDR3 totals 15 residues. Germline loops: CDR1 SGHVS, CDR2 FNYEAQ. This CDR3 reads CASSLNERGATEAFF. CDR3 bases: TGTGCCAGCAGCTTAAACGAAAGGGGGGCTACTGAAGCTTTCTTT.

The V call is TRBV12-3 or TRBV12-4, the J call TRBJ2-3, with 9 bases fitting TRBD2. V dropped 3 bases and J dropped 3; count of bases not matched to a gene: 7. This CDR3 is 16 amino acids long. The DNA for the CDR3 is TGTGCCAGCAGTTTTAGGGCGGGAGGGCTGACAGATACGCAGTATTTT. As protein: CASSFRAGGLTDTQYF.

The rearrangement joins TRBV28 to TRBJ2-4; 9 nucleotides match TRBD2. V was pared by 4 bases and J by 6 bases, with 4 bases of the junction left unmatched. Looked up from germline, CDR1 is MDHEN and CDR2 is SYDVKM. The CDR3 spans 14 residues. The CDR3 bases are TGTGCCAGCAGTTCGGGACTAGCCTCAAACATTCAGTACTTC. Its protein is CASSSGLASNIQYF. The full variable domain, rest sourced from reference TRBV28 and TRBJ2-4, is DVKVTQSSRYLVKRTGEKVFLECVQDMDHENMFWYRQDPGLGLRLIYFSYDVKMKEKGDIPEGYSVSREKKERFSLILESASTNQTSMYLCASSSGLASNIQYFGAGTRLSVL.

The V call is TRBV19, the J call TRBJ1-1; D gene ambiguous. This CDR3 contains 13 residues. V dropped 7 bases and J dropped 1 base, with 10 bases sitting between them. The V gene's germline CDR1 is LNHDA and CDR2 SQIVND (reference sequence). This chain's CDR3 is CASISRENTEAFF. In nucleotides, the CDR3 is TGTGCCAGTATTTCGAGGGAGAACACTGAAGCTTTCTTT.

Only a few counts were recorded for this clonotype. The chain has TRBV3-1 and TRBJ1-2; D remains ambiguous. V shed 1 base and J shed 8 bases, with 11 bases lying between them. There are 13 residues in the CDR3. Germline lookup yields CDR1 LGHDT and CDR2 YNNKEL (reference sequence). The CDR3 here is CASSQVGPEGYTF. As DNA, the CDR3 is TGTGCCAGCAGCCAAGTGGGTCCAGAAGGCTACACCTTC. Full variable domain (rest looked up from reference TRBV3-1 and TRBJ1-2): DTAVSQTPKYLVTQMGNDKSIKCEQNLGHDTMYWYKQDSKKFLKIMFSYNNKELIINETVPNRFSPKSPDKAHLNLHINSLELGDSAVYFCASSQVGPEGYTFGSGTRLTVV.

This clonotype was counted once. The chain links TRBV12-3 or TRBV12-4 to TRBJ2-1, with 9 bases identical to TRBD2. The CDR3 length is 13 residues. The V gene end was trimmed by 1 base and the J gene end by 10 bases; junction bases not matched to a gene: 2. CDR3 DNA: TGTGCCAGCAGTTTAGGGGGACTAGCAGAGCAGTTCTTC. This gives the protein CASSLGGLAEQFF.

The chain uses TRBV21-1 and TRBJ2-5; the table names TRBD1, a call not compared with the DNA. TRBV21-1 is a recognized pseudogene. This CDR3 is 16 amino acids long. The CDR3 coding sequence is TGTGCCAGCAGCCCCCCGGGGAGGGGACAGCAAGAGACCCAGTACTTC. Translated, it gives CASSPPGRGQQETQYF.

This rearrangement joins TRBV15 to TRBJ1-2; 7 positions agree with TRBD1. Trimming took 0 bases from V and 0 from J; bases not matched to a gene: 1. Germline values: CDR1 LNHNV, CDR2 YYDKDF (reference sequence). The CDR3 consists of 15 residues. This CDR3 is CATSRDRGANYGYTF. The CDR3, as DNA: TGTGCCACCAGCAGAGACAGGGGGGCTAACTATGGCTACACCTTC.

The J gene is TRBJ2-1, the V gene TRBV7-2; D not resolved. The CDR3 runs 12 residues. The V and J ends lost 7 bases and 6 bases respectively, with 10 bases between them. Germline assignment: CDR1 SGHTA and CDR2 FQGNSA. DNA for the CDR3: TGTGCCAGCACCATGATAGCCAATGAGCAGTTCTTC. Translation gives CASTMIANEQFF.

This clonotype has at least ten counts. This chain links TRBV12-3 or TRBV12-4 with TRBJ1-4; TRBD1 matches 8 bases. The CDR3 loop spans 15 amino acids. J lost 6 bases, V lost 4 bases, and 7 bases had no gene match. CDR3 in amino acids: CASSSPDRADEKLFF. The CDR3 DNA follows: TGTGCCAGCAGTTCCCCGGACAGGGCGGATGAAAAACTGTTTTTT.

The J gene is TRBJ1-1, the V gene TRBV6-5; weak D call: TRBD1 (5 bases). The CDR3 runs to 15 residues. V was cut by 0 bases and J by 5 bases, with 13 bases left in between. CDR1 MNHEY and CDR2 SVGAGI come from the germline V gene. This CDR3 is CASSYSGRVKTEAFF. Written as DNA, the CDR3 is TGTGCCAGCAGTTACTCGGGCAGGGTCAAGACTGAAGCTTTCTTT.

V gene TRBV3-1 combines with J gene TRBJ1-2; 7 bases align to TRBD1. In germline, CDR1 is LGHDT, CDR2 YNNKEL (reference sequence). Losses at the gene ends were 2 bases for V and 6 bases for J; bases not matched to a gene: 6. This CDR3 region has 14 residues. In nucleotides, the CDR3 is TGTGCCAGCAGCCAACAGACAGGGTCCCATGGCTACACCTTC. It encodes CASSQQTGSHGYTF.

The rearrangement uses TRBV29-1 and TRBJ2-1; D gene unclear. CDR1 SQVTM and CDR2 ANQGSEA come from the germline V gene. This CDR3 is built from 13 residues. The ends were cut back, 7 bases at V and 6 bases at J, with 16 bases in the middle. The CDR3: CSAPVFLGNEQFF. The CDR3 nucleotides are TGCAGCGCCCCCGTCTTCCTGGGCAATGAGCAGTTCTTC.

V and J are TRBV20-1 and TRBJ1-5; 10 bases align to TRBD1. The CDR3 length is 16 residues. V shed 5 bases, J shed 6 bases, and the junction held 13 bases outside the gene matches. CDR1 and CDR2 (germline): DFQATT, SNEGSKA (reference sequence). In DNA, the CDR3 is TGCAGTGCTCCATTGGCCCCCGGGACAGGGGCTCAGCCCCAGCATTTT. It specifies CSAPLAPGTGAQPQHF.

The chain carries TRBV5-1 and TRBJ2-7; TRBD2 agrees at 9 bases. There are 15 residues in the CDR3. V was clipped by 4 bases and J by 6 bases; unmatched bases: 11. Germline CDR1 is SGHRS and CDR2 is YFSETQ. The CDR3 sequence: CASSPGLAGVSEQYV. The DNA for the CDR3 is TGCGCCAGCAGCCCGGGACTAGCTGGAGTTTCCGAGCAGTACGTC.

The V call is TRBV7-8, the J call TRBJ2-5; D gene uncertain. The CDR3 length is 14 residues. CDR1 and CDR2 from the germline V gene are SGHVS and FQNEAQ. Trimming stripped 0 bases from V and 7 bases from J, with 12 bases between. CDR3 protein: CASSLAQAVSTQYF. The CDR3 DNA sequence: TGTGCCAGCAGCTTAGCGCAGGCAGTATCGACCCAGTACTTC.

CDR3 residues: CASTDRAHYGYTF. CDR3 DNA sequence: TGTGCCAGCACCGACAGAGCGCACTATGGCTACACCTTC. V is TRBV2 and J is TRBJ1-2, with a possible D match to TRBD1 (5 bases). The CDR3 extends over 13 amino acids. Germline V CDR1 and CDR2: SNHLY, FYNNEI. V was trimmed by 7 bases and J by 3 bases, leaving 12 bases between them.

The V call is TRBV27, the J call TRBJ2-1; TRBD2 might be the D (6 bases). Germline lookup yields CDR1 MNHEY and CDR2 SMNVEV (reference sequence). The CDR3 sequence is 15 residues long. Trimming left V 4 bases short and J 1 base short, with 11 bases between. As DNA, the CDR3 is TGTGCCAGCAGTTATCTGGCGGGATCCTACAATGAGCAGTTCTTC. Its protein is CASSYLAGSYNEQFF.

J is TRBJ2-1 and V is TRBV29-1; 7 positions agree with TRBD2. The CDR3 contains 13 residues. The germline V gene encodes CDR1 SQVTM and CDR2 ANQGSEA. The trim removed 8 bases at V and 4 bases at J, leaving 8 bases unmatched. In DNA, the CDR3 is TGCAGCTCCCAGAATAGCGGGTACAATGAGCAGTTCTTC. Its protein product is CSSQNSGYNEQFF.

This clonotype appeared a few times. The chain has TRBV6-4 and TRBJ2-2; D call uncertain. The V gene lost 4 bases and the J gene lost 1 base, with 7 bases spanning the gap. CDR1 MRHNA and CDR2 SNTAGT come from the germline V gene. This CDR3 contains 14 residues. This chain's CDR3 is CASSALVNTGELFF. CDR3 DNA sequence: TGTGCCAGCAGTGCGCTCGTGAACACCGGGGAGCTGTTTTTT.

Only one count was recorded for this clonotype. CDR3 in DNA: TGTGCCAGCAGCGAGACTTTTAGCGGGAGGCGGACCGGGGAGCTGTTTTTT. Translated, it gives CASSETFSGRRTGELFF. This chain joins TRBV9 and TRBJ2-2; 10 bases are shared with TRBD2. V was pared by 3 bases and J by 5 bases, with 10 bases of the junction left unmatched. CDR3 size: 17 residues. Per the germline V gene, CDR1 is SGDLS and CDR2 is YYNGEE.